This TCR beta chain was sequenced for a study of regulatory T cells in long-lasting Graves disease. This clonotype was seen only a few times. Regarding time point: persistent/refractory GD, antithyroid drugs over 5 years with positive TRAb. PBMC RNA was the source of the TCR library. The CDR3 totals 14 residues. CDR1 is SGDLS and CDR2 is YYNGEE in the germline V gene. The V gene lost 0 bases and the J gene lost 8 bases, with 14 bases spanning the gap. Library construction for TCR beta used iRepertoire HTBI primers and Arm-PCR of CDR3 regions. TCRdb re-called the multiplex PCR reads through MiXCR, storing one row per CDR3 protein. The profile shows roughly 400,000 distinct CDR3 sequences, roughly 20% of them singletons.

The genes are TRBV9 and TRBJ1-2; D is perhaps TRBD1 (5 bases). This receptor was taken from a female donor with Graves disease. Sequencing used peripheral blood mononuclear cells (PBMCs), obtained when the disease was refractory, from a patient treated with antithyroid drugs. For the CDR3, the DNA is TGTGCCAGCAGCGTAGCTTCGGACACGGCCGGCTACACCTTC. This codes for CASSVASDTAGYTF. The full variable domain, with the rest looked up from reference TRBV9 and TRBJ1-2, is DSGVTQTPKHLITATGQRVTLRCSPRSGDLSVYWYQQSLDQGLQFLIQYYNGEERAKGNILERFSAQQFPDLHSELNLSSLELGDSALYFCASSVASDTAGYTFGSGTRLTVV.